In this sample, the clone carrying this TCR beta chain turned up many times. TCRdb re-analysed the 5' RACE reads in MiXCR, keeping a single row per CDR3 protein. The table has around 67,000 distinct CDR3 sequences, around 12% seen once; the top ten hold roughly 1.3%. The data were obtained in a study of early T cells in non-severe SARS-CoV-2 infection. The CDR3 spans 13 residues. V lost 11 bases and J 5 bases, leaving 18 bases between the germline ends. Per germline, CDR1 SEHNR and CDR2 FQNEAQ (reference sequence). The material sequenced was whole blood. The chain uses TRBV7-9 and TRBJ1-2; D is possibly TRBD1 (5 bases). The receptor was isolated from an adult who was a healthcare worker with PCR-confirmed SARS-CoV-2 infection or an uninfected control (not recorded which). CDR3 bases: TGTGCCGTCCTCAGGGAATTGGGGTATGGCTACACCTTC. Its translation: CAVLRELGYGYTF.